This TCR beta chain emerged from a study of spatial heterogeneity in lung cancer. Trimming removed 7 bases from V and 10 bases from J; junction bases left unmatched: 10. CDR1 is DFQATT, CDR2 SNEGSKA, per germline (reference sequence). CDR3 length: 15 residues. This clonotype was seen at least ten times. The time point is: sample taken at primary tumor resection. Whole RNA obtained from tumor, nontumor lung or frozen PBMC underwent sequencing without sorting. Samples were obtained from roughly 65 donors, all untreated early-stage non-small cell lung cancer patients. TCRdb passed the 5' RACE reads through MiXCR, listing each CDR3 protein once. The table includes about 45,000 distinct CDR3 sequences, roughly 10% detected once.

The clonotype comes from a female donor with early-stage non-small cell lung cancer. Sequencing was performed on PBMCs, taken at surgery. The chain is built from TRBV20-1 and TRBJ2-1; 16 positions agree with TRBD2. The CDR3 DNA reads as TGCAGTGAAGTGCCCTCGGGACTAGCGGGGGGGGAGCAGTTCTTC. Translated: CSEVPSGLAGGEQFF.